The clone carrying this TCR beta chain appeared a few times. Its antigen is not known. Methods used by the authors: Building a distant-metastasis classifier for papillary thyroid cancer drew on CDR3 differences across clinicopathological groups. TCRdb re-clonotyped the PCR reads via MiXCR. These V and J calls are TCRdb output, not the study's own analysis. The repertoire holds 25,000 to 30,000 clones, with roughly 24% as singletons. Trimming removed 3 bases from V and 3 bases from J, with 2 bases in between. The CDR3 runs 11 residues. The germline V gene encodes CDR1 MDHEN and CDR2 SYDVKM. Until they underwent thyroid surgery, no patient had received any treatment. The data were obtained in a study of metastatic and nonmetastatic thyroid tumors. Looking at the study overall: Where malignant and benign thyroid patients were concerned, repertoires were compared across blood and tumor or nodule tissue. Findings and limits, study-wide: For both blood and tumor, malignant thyroid tumors reportedly showed significantly higher TCR beta diversity than benign nodules did.

The gene calls are TRBV28 and TRBJ1-1; unclear D gene. The clonotype originates from a female donor with papillary thyroid cancer or a benign thyroid nodule (not recorded which). Some clones in this sample may be carry-over from other donors' samples. The sequencing input was blood. CDR3 in DNA: TGTGCCAGCAGTTTCTACACTGAAGCTTTCTTT. Its translation is CASSFYTEAFF. Variable domain in full (rest from reference TRBV28 and TRBJ1-1): DVKVTQSSRYLVKRTGEKVFLECVQDMDHENMFWYRQDPGLGLRLIYFSYDVKMKEKGDIPEGYSVSREKKERFSLILESASTNQTSMYLCASSFYTEAFFGQGTRLTVV.